The 24 T cell receptor beta chains reported below all come from one sample, sequenced in a study of blood T cell repertoires in COVID-19. The assay was immunoSEQ multiplex PCR, and TCRdb's table has in-frame clones only and misses some. The table shows about 50,000 clones, with 86% occurring only once. Sequences were obtained from peripheral blood. These receptor sequences come from a human donor in a cohort sampled during active COVID-19.

V is TRBV19 and J is TRBJ2-7; TRBD1 is a possible D gene (6 bases). V dropped 3 bases and J dropped 6 bases, with 15 bases sitting between them. The CDR3 spans 14 residues. Germline lookup yields CDR1 LNHDA and CDR2 SQIVND (reference sequence). CDR3 coding DNA: TGTGCCAGTAGTATTGGCCAGGGGAGCGGCGAGCAGTACTTC. Protein sequence: CASSIGQGSGEQYF.

J is TRBJ2-3 and V is TRBV2, with a possible D match to TRBD2 (7 bases). The germline gives CDR1 SNHLY, CDR2 FYNNEI. The length of the CDR3 is 15 residues. Trimming took 5 bases from V and 3 from J, leaving 15 bases between them. As DNA, the CDR3 is TGTGCCAGCAGTTCGGGGGGCGGGGAGACAGATACGCAGTATTTT. Amino acids: CASSSGGGETDTQYF.

The rearrangement uses TRBV19 and TRBJ1-5; D remains unclear. Trimming took 7 bases from V and 0 from J, leaving 13 bases between them. Germline CDR1 LNHDA, CDR2 SQIVND (reference sequence). The CDR3 is 15 residues long. The CDR3 DNA reads as TGTGCCAGTATAACGACACCCGATAGCAATCAGCCCCAGCATTTT. Residues: CASITTPDSNQPQHF.

J is TRBJ1-2 and V is TRBV5-4, with 7 nucleotides matching TRBD1. Germline V lookup: CDR1 SGHNT, CDR2 YYREEE (reference sequence). V lost 4 bases to trimming and J lost 1 base; unmatched junction nucleotides: 7. This CDR3 comprises 15 residues. The CDR3 DNA is TGTGCCAGCAGCCAGGCGGGACAGAATAACTATGGCTACACCTTC. Translation gives CASSQAGQNNYGYTF.

The chain couples TRBV6-2 or TRBV6-3 to TRBJ2-1; 9 bases agree with TRBD2. The CDR3 runs 17 residues. The V and J ends lost 2 bases and 4 bases, in that order; junction bases with no gene match: 9. The germline gives CDR1 MNHEY, CDR2 SVGEGT. In DNA form, the CDR3 reads TGTGCCAGCAGTTACAATCTGCGGACTAGCGTGTACAATGAGCAGTTCTTC. Amino acid sequence: CASSYNLRTSVYNEQFF.

The chain recombines TRBV2 with TRBJ1-2, with TRBD1 as a possible D gene (5 bases). Trimming cost V 1 base and J 1 base, with 13 bases left between them. This CDR3 is 16 amino acids long. Germline CDR1 reads SNHLY; CDR2 reads FYNNEI. The CDR3 bases are TGTGCCAGCAGTGAAGAGTTAGGGGATCTTAACTATGGCTACACCTTC. It is translated as CASSEELGDLNYGYTF.

The chain couples TRBV11-2 to TRBJ2-7; TRBD2 matches at 9 bases. Germline-derived CDR1 and CDR2 are SGHAT and FQNNGV. V was clipped by 7 bases and J by 0 bases; unmatched bases: 7. CDR3 size: 15 residues. The CDR3 bases are TGTGCCAGCACCTGGGGGACTAGCTTCTCCTACGAGCAGTACTTC. It yields the protein CASTWGTSFSYEQYF.

This chain uses TRBV20-1 with TRBJ2-7; no definite D call. Germline-derived CDR1 and CDR2 are DFQATT and SNEGSKA (reference sequence). This CDR3 comprises 11 residues. The germline V and J ends were trimmed by 3 bases and 4 bases, with 7 bases remaining between them. CDR3 bases: TGCAGTGCTAGGACACAGTACGAGCAGTACTTC. Translated, it gives CSARTQYEQYF.

The chain is built from TRBV2 and TRBJ1-5; D is unclear. With 3 bases removed from V and 7 bases from J, the gap between germline ends came to 13 bases. The CDR3 runs to 14 residues. Germline-derived CDR1 and CDR2 are SNHLY and FYNNEI. The CDR3 sequence: CASSDGGPYQPQHF. CDR3 nucleotides: TGTGCCAGCAGTGACGGAGGTCCGTACCAGCCCCAGCATTTT.

This clone was recorded only once. The gene calls are TRBV6-5 and TRBJ2-7; the D gene is possibly TRBD2 (6 bases). The germline V gene has CDR1 MNHEY and CDR2 SVGAGI. Trimming took 2 bases from V and 2 from J, leaving 10 bases between them. This CDR3 region has 14 residues. CDR3 loop: CASSYREWAYEQYF. The CDR3 DNA reads as TGTGCCAGCAGTTACCGGGAGTGGGCCTACGAGCAGTACTTC.

The chain couples TRBV19 to TRBJ1-6, with 7 positions matching TRBD1. V shed 6 bases and J 10 bases; nucleotides not matched to a gene: 9. Looked up from germline, CDR1 is LNHDA and CDR2 is SQIVND (reference sequence). The CDR3 loop spans 14 amino acids. This chain's CDR3 is CASRMTGTLSPLHF. CDR3 nucleotide sequence: TGTGCCAGTAGGATGACAGGGACGCTGTCACCCCTCCACTTT. The whole variable domain, remainder taken from reference TRBV19 and TRBJ1-6, is DGGITQSPKYLFRKEGQNVTLSCEQNLNHDAMYWYRQDPGQGLRLIYYSQIVNDFQKGDIAEGYSVSREKKESFPLTVTSAQKNPTAFYLCASRMTGTLSPLHFGNGTRLTVT.

This clone was seen only a few times. This chain joins TRBV11-2 and TRBJ2-3, with TRBD2 matching over 7 bases. V shed 3 bases, J shed 2 bases, and the junction held 5 bases outside the gene matches. The CDR3 runs to 15 residues. Germline CDR1 reads SGHAT; CDR2 reads FQNNGV. CDR3 residues: CASSFRGVHTDTQYF. The CDR3 DNA sequence: TGTGCCAGCAGCTTCCGGGGGGTCCACACAGATACGCAGTATTTT. Drawing the rest from reference TRBV11-2 and TRBJ2-3, the complete variable domain is EAGVAQSPRYKIIEKRQSVAFWCNPISGHATLYWYQQILGQGPKLLIQFQNNGVVDDSQLPKDRFSAERLKGVDSTLKIQPAKLEDSAVYLCASSFRGVHTDTQYFGPGTRLTVL.

V and J are TRBV4-3 and TRBJ2-7; 9 bases match TRBD1. The V and J ends lost 1 base and 4 bases, in that order; junction bases with no gene match: 11. Germline CDR1 is LGHNA and CDR2 is YSLEER. The CDR3 spans 17 residues. The CDR3 sequence: CASSQAHSDRGTYEQYF. The DNA for the CDR3 is TGCGCCAGCAGCCAAGCGCACTCGGACAGGGGCACGTACGAGCAGTACTTC.

This sequence joins TRBV11-1 and TRBJ1-2; 7 nucleotides agree with TRBD1. CDR3 length equals 13 residues. Germline CDR1 reads SGHAT; CDR2 reads FQDESV (reference sequence). After removal of 3 bases from V and 4 bases from J, the junction contained 2 bases not matched to a gene. CDR3 sequence (DNA): TGTGCCAGCAGCTTCGGACAGGTCTATGGCTACACCTTC. Translation gives CASSFGQVYGYTF.

Here the CDR3 reads CASSTGQGTQETQYF. The DNA for the CDR3 is TGTGCCAGCAGTACGGGACAGGGAACCCAAGAGACCCAGTACTTC. This sequence joins TRBV6-2 or TRBV6-3 and TRBJ2-5, with 9 positions matching TRBD1. V lost 5 bases to trimming and J lost 1 base; unmatched junction nucleotides: 5. This CDR3 has 15 residues. Germline loops: CDR1 MNHEY, CDR2 SVGEGT.

A remark on this clone: Other DNA sequences in the sample encode the same CDR3. The CDR3 here is CASSGGVGLGQPQHF. As DNA, the CDR3 is TGTGCCAGCAGTGGCGGGGTGGGGCTGGGGCAGCCCCAGCATTTT. The V and J genes are TRBV9 and TRBJ1-5, with D tentatively TRBD1 (5 bases). There are 15 residues in the CDR3. Germline CDR1 SGDLS, CDR2 YYNGEE. The V end was cut by 5 bases, the J end by 7 bases, with 19 bases between.

The J gene is TRBJ1-1, the V gene TRBV11-2; 7 positions match TRBD1. The CDR3 contains 14 residues. Germline loops: CDR1 SGHAT, CDR2 FQNNGV. Trimming cost V 3 bases and J 1 base; bases outside gene matches: 2. The CDR3 reads CASSLGQTNTEAFF. In nucleotides, the CDR3 is TGTGCCAGCAGCTTGGGACAGACGAACACTGAAGCTTTCTTT.

J is TRBJ2-3 and V is TRBV5-1, with 8 bases identical to TRBD2. This CDR3 spans 16 amino acids. V was pared by 7 bases and J by 0 bases, with 10 bases of the junction left unmatched. CDR1 is SGHRS, CDR2 YFSETQ, per germline. The CDR3 is CASARVGGGSTDTQYF. Here the CDR3 DNA reads TGCGCCAGCGCCCGGGTTGGCGGGGGGAGCACAGATACGCAGTATTTT.

The rearrangement links TRBV6-2 or TRBV6-3 to TRBJ2-2; 9 nucleotides match TRBD2. The CDR3 sequence is 15 residues long. V was clipped by 5 bases and J by 7 bases; unmatched bases: 8. The germline V gene encodes CDR1 MNHEY and CDR2 SVGEGT. The CDR3 loop reads CASSIRGGASGELFF. CDR3 in DNA: TGTGCCAGCAGTATTCGCGGGGGGGCCAGCGGGGAGCTGTTTTTT.

This clone was observed once. V gene TRBV7-2 combines with J gene TRBJ2-2; the match to TRBD1 covers 7 bases. Germline lookup yields CDR1 SGHTA and CDR2 FQGNSA. The length of the CDR3 is 17 residues. The junction had 9 bases not matched to a gene; V was cut back by 1 base and J by 4 bases. CDR3 in amino acids: CASSLVNRGWSTGELFF. CDR3 nucleotides: TGTGCCAGCAGCTTAGTGAACAGGGGATGGAGCACCGGGGAGCTGTTTTTT. Together with reference TRBV7-2 and TRBJ2-2, the CDR3 gives the full variable domain: GAGVSQSPSNKVTEKGKDVELRCDPISGHTALYWYRQSLGQGLEFLIYFQGNSAPDKSGLPSDRFSAERTGGSVSTLTIQRTQQEDSAVYLCASSLVNRGWSTGELFFGEGSRLTVL.

This sequence joins TRBV30 and TRBJ1-5, with D possibly TRBD1 on 6 matching bases. In germline, CDR1 is GTSNPN, CDR2 SVGIG (reference sequence). CDR3 length: 13 residues. Deletions cut 5 bases from V and 11 bases from J, with 19 bases between. The CDR3 nucleotides read TGTGCCTGGGCGGACAGTGGCTACCAAGCCCAGCATTTT. As protein: CAWADSGYQAQHF.

This chain uses TRBV7-3 with TRBJ2-3; TRBD2 aligns across 8 bases. From germline, CDR1 is SGHTA and CDR2 FQGTGA. The J segment lost 3 bases and the V segment lost 5 bases, leaving 16 bases of the junction unmatched. This CDR3 is 18 amino acids long. The CDR3 loop reads CASSPRGGAGVGTDTQYF. The CDR3 DNA reads TGTGCCAGCAGCCCGCGAGGGGGAGCGGGGGTGGGAACAGATACGCAGTATTTT.

The chain combines TRBV5-1 with TRBJ2-1, with TRBD2 matching over 7 bases. CDR3 length equals 15 residues. Germline-derived CDR1 and CDR2 are SGHRS and YFSETQ. Losses at the gene ends were 2 bases for V and 1 base for J; bases not matched to a gene: 3. The CDR3 here is CASSLTSESYNEQFF. The CDR3 nucleotides read TGCGCCAGCAGCTTAACTAGCGAGTCCTACAATGAGCAGTTCTTC. The full variable domain, rest sourced from reference TRBV5-1 and TRBJ2-1, is KAGVTQTPRYLIKTRGQQVTLSCSPISGHRSVSWYQQTPGQGLQFLFEYFSETQRNKGNFPGRFSGRQFSNSRSEMNVSTLELGDSALYLCASSLTSESYNEQFFGPGTRLTVL.

The chain recombines TRBV9 with TRBJ1-2; D gene uncertain. This CDR3 has 16 amino acids. Germline V gene lookup returns CDR1 SGDLS and CDR2 YYNGEE. Trimming removed 4 bases at V and 5 bases at J, with 21 bases between. The DNA of the CDR3 is TGTGCCAGCAGCTCTTTAGTGGTTGGAGTTGGATATGGCTACACCTTC. Translation gives CASSSLVVGVGYGYTF.